This T cell receptor (beta chain) was observed in a study of T cells in Graves' hyperthyroidism and ophthalmopathy. Study observations and caveats: Ophthalmopathy and stable hyperthyroidism were separated by a 13 V-J model.

This CDR3 has 11 residues. Germline V lookup: CDR1 MDHEN, CDR2 SYDVKM. Trimming cost V 2 bases and J 6 bases, with 4 bases left between them. On this clonotype: Its antigen is unidentified.

What was amplified from RNA transcripts were TCR beta CDR3 regions. With the HTBI primer set, the TCR CDR3 went through a first round of RT-PCR. In TCRdb, the multiplex PCR reads were re-called with MiXCR into one record per CDR3 protein. The table has fewer than 350,000 distinct CDR3 sequences, about 20% seen once. The chain carries TRBV28 and TRBJ1-1; D gene uncertain. This clonotype originated in a woman between 45 and 60 years old with Graves' hyperthyroidism. Material for sequencing was blood. The CDR3 bases are TGTGCCAGCAGTTTAGCCGCTGAAGCTTTCTTT. Translated: CASSLAAEAFF.